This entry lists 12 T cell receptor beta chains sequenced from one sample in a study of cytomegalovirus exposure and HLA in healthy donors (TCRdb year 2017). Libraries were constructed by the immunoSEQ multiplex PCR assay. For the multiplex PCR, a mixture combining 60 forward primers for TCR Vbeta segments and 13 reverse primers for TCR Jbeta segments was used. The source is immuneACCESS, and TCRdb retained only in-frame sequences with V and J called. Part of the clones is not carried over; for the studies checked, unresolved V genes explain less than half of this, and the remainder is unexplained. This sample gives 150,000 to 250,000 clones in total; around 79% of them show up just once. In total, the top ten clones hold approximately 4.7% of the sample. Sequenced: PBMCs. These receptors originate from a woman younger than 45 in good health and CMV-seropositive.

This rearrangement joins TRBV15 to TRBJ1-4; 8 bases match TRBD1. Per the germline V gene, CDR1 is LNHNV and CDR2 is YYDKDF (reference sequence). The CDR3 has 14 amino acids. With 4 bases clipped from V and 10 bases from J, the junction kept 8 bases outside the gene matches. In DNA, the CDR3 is TGTGCCACCAGCACGGTGGCAGGGGGCGGAAAACTGTTTTTT. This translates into CATSTVAGGGKLFF.

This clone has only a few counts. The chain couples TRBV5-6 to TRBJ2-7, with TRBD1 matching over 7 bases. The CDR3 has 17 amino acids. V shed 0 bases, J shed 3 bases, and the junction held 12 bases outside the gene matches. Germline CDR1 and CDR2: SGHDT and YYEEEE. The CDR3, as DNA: TGTGCCAGCAGCTTGGCCGCCGGTGGGACAGTGTTCTACGAGCAGTACTTC. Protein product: CASSLAAGGTVFYEQYF.

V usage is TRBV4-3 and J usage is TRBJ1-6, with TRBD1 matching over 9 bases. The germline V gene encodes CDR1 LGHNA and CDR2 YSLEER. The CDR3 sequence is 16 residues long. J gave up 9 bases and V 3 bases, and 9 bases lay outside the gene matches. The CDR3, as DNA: TGCGCCAGCAGCCACCGGGACAGGGTACAGAGTTCACCCCTCCACTTT. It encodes CASSHRDRVQSSPLHF.

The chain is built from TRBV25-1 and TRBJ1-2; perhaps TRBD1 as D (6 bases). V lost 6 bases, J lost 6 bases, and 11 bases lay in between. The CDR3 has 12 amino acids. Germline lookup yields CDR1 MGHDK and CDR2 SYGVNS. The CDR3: CASSHRVDGYTF. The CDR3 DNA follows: TGTGCCAGCAGCCACAGGGTTGATGGCTACACCTTC.

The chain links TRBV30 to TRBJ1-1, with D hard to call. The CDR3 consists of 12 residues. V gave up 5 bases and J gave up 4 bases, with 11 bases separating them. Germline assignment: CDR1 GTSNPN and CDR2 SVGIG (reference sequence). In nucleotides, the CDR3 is TGTGCCTGGTCCCCGGGTGTCACTGAAGCTTTCTTT. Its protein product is CAWSPGVTEAFF.

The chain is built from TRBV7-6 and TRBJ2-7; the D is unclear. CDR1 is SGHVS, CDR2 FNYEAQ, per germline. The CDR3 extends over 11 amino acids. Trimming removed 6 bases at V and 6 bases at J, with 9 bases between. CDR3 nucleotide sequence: TGTGCCAGCAGACCTCCGGGCGAGCAGTACTTC. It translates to CASRPPGEQYF.

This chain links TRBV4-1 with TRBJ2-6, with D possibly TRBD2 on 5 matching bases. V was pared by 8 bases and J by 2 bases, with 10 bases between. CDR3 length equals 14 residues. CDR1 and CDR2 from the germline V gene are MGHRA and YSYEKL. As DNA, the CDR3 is TGCGCCAGCGAGGGAGAGGCTGGGGCCAACGTCCTGACTTTC. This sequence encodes CASEGEAGANVLTF.

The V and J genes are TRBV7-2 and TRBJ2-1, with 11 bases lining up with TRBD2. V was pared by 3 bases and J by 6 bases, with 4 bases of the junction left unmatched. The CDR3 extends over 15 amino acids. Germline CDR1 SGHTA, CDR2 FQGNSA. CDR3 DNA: TGTGCCAGCAGCTTCATAGCGGGAGGGGCCAATGAGCAGTTCTTC. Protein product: CASSFIAGGANEQFF. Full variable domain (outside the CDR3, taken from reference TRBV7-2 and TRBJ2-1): GAGVSQSPSNKVTEKGKDVELRCDPISGHTALYWYRQSLGQGLEFLIYFQGNSAPDKSGLPSDRFSAERTGGSVSTLTIQRTQQEDSAVYLCASSFIAGGANEQFFGPGTRLTVL.

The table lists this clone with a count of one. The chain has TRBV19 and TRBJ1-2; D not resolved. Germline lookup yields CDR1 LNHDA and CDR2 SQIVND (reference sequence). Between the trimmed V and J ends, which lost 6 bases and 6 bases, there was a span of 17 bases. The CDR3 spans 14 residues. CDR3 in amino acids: CASSWAGGLDGYTF. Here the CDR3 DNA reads TGTGCCAGTAGCTGGGCAGGTGGATTAGATGGCTACACCTTC.

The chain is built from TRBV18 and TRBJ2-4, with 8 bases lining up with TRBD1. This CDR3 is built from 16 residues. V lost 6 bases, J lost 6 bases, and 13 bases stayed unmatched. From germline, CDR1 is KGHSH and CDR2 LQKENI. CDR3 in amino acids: CASSPDRGSFGNIQYF. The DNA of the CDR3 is TGTGCCAGCTCCCCCGACAGGGGTTCGTTTGGAAACATTCAGTACTTC.

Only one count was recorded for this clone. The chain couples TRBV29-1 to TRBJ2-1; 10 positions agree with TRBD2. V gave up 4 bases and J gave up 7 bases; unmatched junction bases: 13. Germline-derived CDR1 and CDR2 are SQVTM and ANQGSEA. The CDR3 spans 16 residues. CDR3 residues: CSVVILASGSLNEQFF. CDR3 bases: TGCAGCGTTGTGATTTTGGCTAGCGGGAGTCTTAATGAGCAGTTCTTC.

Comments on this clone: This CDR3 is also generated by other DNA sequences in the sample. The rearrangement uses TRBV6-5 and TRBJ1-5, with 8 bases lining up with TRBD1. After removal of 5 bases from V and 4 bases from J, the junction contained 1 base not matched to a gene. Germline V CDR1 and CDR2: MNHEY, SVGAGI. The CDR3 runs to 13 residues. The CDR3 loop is CASSRTGNQPQHF. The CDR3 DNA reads TGTGCCAGCAGTCGGACAGGGAATCAGCCCCAGCATTTT.